This T cell receptor (beta chain) comes out of a study of OX40 agonist ivuxolimab in advanced cancers. About this clone: The target antigen is unknown.

General observations from the study: There were also nonresponders showing low normalized T-cell clonal expansion.

The CDR3 spans 17 residues. CDR1 is LGHNA, CDR2 YSLEER, per germline. V shed 0 bases and J 9 bases; nucleotides not matched to a gene: 15. TCRdb's copy holds only in-frame clones and misses some; the assay was immunoSEQ multiplex PCR. The top ten hold over 15% of the sample, which has around 60,000 clones, 75% to 90% seen once. Sequenced here: CD4+ or CD8+ T cells sorted from blood, sampled in a trial of the OX40 agonist ivuxolimab. The rearrangement links TRBV4-3 to TRBJ2-3; 7 positions match TRBD1. This TCR came from an adult with an advanced solid tumor such as melanoma, head and neck, liver or kidney cancer. The CDR3 DNA follows: TGCGCCAGCAGCCAAGATATGGGGGTCAAGGGGGCGCACACGCAGTATTTT. It yields the protein CASSQDMGVKGAHTQYF.